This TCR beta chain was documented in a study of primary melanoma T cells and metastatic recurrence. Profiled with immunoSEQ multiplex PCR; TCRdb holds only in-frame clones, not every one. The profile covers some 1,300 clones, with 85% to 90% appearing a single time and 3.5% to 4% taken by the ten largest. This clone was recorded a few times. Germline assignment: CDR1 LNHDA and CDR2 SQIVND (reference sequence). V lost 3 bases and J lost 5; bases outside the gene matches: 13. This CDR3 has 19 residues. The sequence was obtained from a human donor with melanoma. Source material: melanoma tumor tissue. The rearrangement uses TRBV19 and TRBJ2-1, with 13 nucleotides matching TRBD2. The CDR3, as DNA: TGTGCCAGTAGTATCAAAGCCCTGACTAGCGGGGGGCGAAACAATGAGCAGTTCTTC. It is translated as CASSIKALTSGGRNNEQFF.